One sample yielded the 17 T cell receptor beta chains listed below, sequenced in a study of tumor-infiltrating lymphocytes in oesophageal squamous cell carcinoma. A single record per CDR3 protein comes from TCRdb applying MiXCR to the PCR reads. The sample holds about 14,000 distinct CDR3 sequences, roughly half seen once. The material sequenced was blood. The source of these receptors is a male donor with esophageal squamous cell carcinoma.

CDR3 residues: CASSLIFSGGAPDTQYF. CDR3 nucleotide sequence: TGTGCCAGCAGCCTTATCTTTAGCGGGGGGGCCCCAGATACGCAGTATTTT. This chain connects TRBV7-3 to TRBJ2-3; 11 bases map to TRBD2. From germline, CDR1 is SGHTA and CDR2 FQGTGA. V was pared by 5 bases and J by 4 bases, with 11 bases of the junction left unmatched. This CDR3 has 17 amino acids.

CDR3 in DNA: TGCAGTGCAACCGAGACCTTAAGAGGGCACTACGAGCAGTACTTC. Amino acid sequence: CSATETLRGHYEQYF. The chain joins TRBV20-1 to TRBJ2-4; D might be TRBD2 (5 bases). TRBJ2-7 matches the DNA end more closely, so the J call is doubtful. From germline, CDR1 is DFQATT and CDR2 SNEGSKA (reference sequence). The CDR3 sequence is 15 residues long.

The rearrangement uses TRBV24-1 and TRBJ2-3; TRBD1 matches at 7 bases. Trimming at V came to 4 bases and at J to 6 bases, leaving 6 bases not matched to a gene. This CDR3 is built from 14 residues. Germline lookup yields CDR1 KGHDR and CDR2 SFDVKD. CDR3 region: CATSESTGRDTQYF. The CDR3 DNA reads TGTGCCACCAGTGAGTCGACAGGGCGGGATACGCAGTATTTT.

This clonotype was seen more than once but under ten times. Because the CDR3's place on the DNA is in doubt, the DNA is left out and the CDR3 is given as listed by TCRdb. CDR3 sequence reads: CASSVRAVLRF. V and J are TRBV6-1 and TRBJ2-4. The CDR3 contains 11 residues when both ends are counted. Looked up from germline, CDR1 is MNHNS and CDR2 is SASEGT.

This clonotype was detected only once. The chain has TRBV12-3 or TRBV12-4 and TRBJ2-7; D possibly uses TRBD1 or TRBD2 (7 bases each). The end of the DNA aligns better with TRBJ2-5, so the J call may be wrong. This CDR3 is 13 amino acids long. The CDR3: CASRRGTEETQYF. The DNA for the CDR3 is TGTGCCAGCAGGCGGGGGACAGAAGAGACCCAGTACTTC.

Turning to this clonotype: Germline and junction disagree at one end, which may indicate a read error. The chain couples TRBV11-1 to TRBJ2-3, with TRBD2 identical over 8 bases. Germline V gene sequence: CDR1 SGHAT, CDR2 FQDESV (reference sequence). The CDR3 covers 14 residues. CDR3 nucleotide sequence: TGTGCCAGCAGCCCCCGGACTAGCAGAGATACGCAGTATTTT. Translation: CASSPRTSRDTQYF.

The chain has TRBV11-2 and TRBJ2-7; 11 bases line up with TRBD1. The CDR3 contains 15 residues. CDR1 SGHAT and CDR2 FQNNGV come from the germline V gene. The junction had 9 bases not matched to a gene; V was cut back by 5 bases and J by 6 bases. The CDR3 nucleotides are TGTGCCAGCAGCCTTCGCGGGACAGGGGGACTCGAGCAGTACTTC. It is translated as CASSLRGTGGLEQYF. Combining the CDR3 with reference TRBV11-2 and TRBJ2-7 gives the whole variable domain EAGVAQSPRYKIIEKRQSVAFWCNPISGHATLYWYQQILGQGPKLLIQFQNNGVVDDSQLPKDRFSAERLKGVDSTLKIQPAKLEDSAVYLCASSLRGTGGLEQYFGPGTRLTVT.

This clonotype was counted a few times. Since no conserved phenylalanine or tryptophan closes the CDR3, a read error is the likely cause. Because the CDR3's place on the DNA is in doubt, the DNA is left out and the CDR3 is given as listed by TCRdb. The V call is TRBV7-6, the J call TRBJ2-5; TRBD2, the D gene given by the table, was not confirmed from the DNA. The CDR3 region is 17 residues in length, termini included. CDR1 SGHVS and CDR2 FNYEAQ come from the germline V gene. The CDR3 region is CASRPAGGNNSPLHFGN.

This clonotype has ten or more counts. The gene calls are TRBV5-1 and TRBJ2-3, with D perhaps TRBD1 or TRBD2 (5 bases each). The CDR3 consists of 14 residues. V lost 4 bases and J lost 4, with 13 bases in between. CDR1 SGHRS and CDR2 YFSETQ come from the germline V gene. The CDR3 coding sequence is TGCGCCAGCAGCCTCACCACGGGGCCAGATACGCAGTATTTT. It specifies CASSLTTGPDTQYF.

The V call is TRBV10-3, the J call TRBJ2-2; D is undetermined. CDR3 length: 13 amino acids. Trimming pared 6 bases from V and 5 bases from J, leaving 10 bases between. In germline, CDR1 is ENHRY, CDR2 SYGVKD. CDR3 in amino acids: CAIRDGGTGELFF. The CDR3, as DNA: TGTGCCATCAGGGACGGTGGGACCGGGGAGCTGTTTTTT.

There are a few counts of this clonotype. The chain couples TRBV7-6 to TRBJ2-4; D remains ambiguous. The end of the DNA fits TRBJ2-7 better, so the J call may be wrong. The CDR3 totals 14 residues. The germline gives CDR1 SGHVS, CDR2 FNYEAQ. The CDR3: CASSLGGVGSEQYF. The CDR3 coding sequence is TGTGCCAGCAGCTTAGGAGGAGTAGGTTCCGAGCAGTACTTC.

The chain employs TRBV6-1 and TRBJ2-1; 8 bases are shared with TRBD2. The germline V gene encodes CDR1 MNHNS and CDR2 SASEGT. The CDR3 loop spans 18 amino acids. The V gene end was trimmed by 7 bases and the J gene end by 0 bases; junction bases not matched to a gene: 14. The CDR3 sequence is CASIKRGLLADSYNEQFF. CDR3 nucleotide sequence: TGTGCCAGCATTAAAAGGGGGTTACTAGCGGACTCCTACAATGAGCAGTTCTTC.

V gene TRBV5-1 combines with J gene TRBJ2-1, with 13 bases identical to TRBD2. The CDR3 has 15 amino acids. J lost 7 bases, V lost 2 bases, and 3 bases had no gene match. In germline, CDR1 is SGHRS, CDR2 YFSETQ. The CDR3 nucleotides read TGCGCCAGCAGCTTAAGGACTAGCGGGGGAAATGAGCAGTTCTTC. Translated: CASSLRTSGGNEQFF.

The chain carries TRBV27 and TRBJ2-1; 7 bases align to TRBD2. The DNA end favors TRBJ2-7, so the J call may be wrong. Germline loops: CDR1 MNHEY, CDR2 SMNVEV (reference sequence). The CDR3 extends over 14 amino acids. CDR3 in DNA: TGTGCCAGCAGTTTCCGGGACTACTCCTACGAGCAGTACTTC. This encodes CASSFRDYSYEQYF.

At least ten counts were recorded for this clonotype. The V call is TRBV7-2, the J call TRBJ2-7; D gene uncertain. The ends were cut back, 7 bases at V and 2 bases at J, with 12 bases in the middle. From germline, CDR1 is SGHTA and CDR2 FQGNSA. The CDR3 consists of 13 residues. The CDR3 sequence: CASTRSRTYEQYF. The CDR3 DNA sequence: TGTGCCAGCACCCGATCAAGGACCTACGAGCAGTACTTC. The complete variable domain, with remaining parts taken from reference TRBV7-2 and TRBJ2-7, reads GAGVSQSPSNKVTEKGKDVELRCDPISGHTALYWYRQSLGQGLEFLIYFQGNSAPDKSGLPSDRFSAERTGGSVSTLTIQRTQQEDSAVYLCASTRSRTYEQYFGPGTRLTVT.

This clonotype was observed many times. This chain connects TRBV5-3 to TRBJ2-7, with 13 bases aligning to TRBD2. TRBV5-3 is designated an ORF whose function remains uncertain. V trimming: 6 bases; J trimming: 7 bases; junction bases outside the gene matches: 22. There are 19 residues in the CDR3. Written as DNA, the CDR3 is TGTGCCAGAATCAGTGATGGGACTAGCGGGGAAAGGGCCCACAATGAGCAGTACTTC. Its protein is CARISDGTSGERAHNEQYF.

This clonotype was counted ten times or more. This sequence joins TRBV10-3 and TRBJ2-2, with D uncertain. This CDR3 region has 15 residues. In germline, CDR1 is ENHRY, CDR2 SYGVKD. V was trimmed by 4 bases and J by 4 bases, leaving 13 bases between them. The CDR3 region has the DNA TGTGCCATCAGTGGGCAACCCGGACCCACCGGGGAGCTGTTTTTT. Its protein is CAISGQPGPTGELFF.